The table lists the clone carrying this T cell receptor (beta chain) with a count of one. The CDR3 has 16 amino acids. Germline V gene lookup returns CDR1 LNHDA and CDR2 SQIVND (reference sequence). Unmatched junction bases numbered 5, after V lost 4 bases and J lost 4 bases. The primer mix had 60 V beta and 13 J beta primers. Libraries were prepared by immunoSEQ multiplex PCR; TCRdb keeps only in-frame clonotypes and omits some of them. The sample has 90,000 to 100,000 clones; roughly three quarters are singletons. The data stem from a study of glioma-infiltrating T cells after dendritic cell vaccination.

V gene TRBV19 combines with J gene TRBJ2-1; TRBD2 aligns across 12 bases. This specimen was blood, taken before dendritic cell vaccination. The TCR was taken from a human donor with glioblastoma. The CDR3 spells CASSSPSGRGYNEQFF. The CDR3 coding sequence is TGTGCCAGTAGTAGTCCTAGCGGGAGGGGGTACAATGAGCAGTTCTTC.